A single sample is the source of the 26 T cell receptor beta chains below, sequenced in a study of cytomegalovirus exposure and HLA in healthy donors (dated by TCRdb to between 2016 and 2019). Libraries were made using the immunoSEQ multiplex PCR assay. TCRdb took over this immuneACCESS table, retaining in-frame rearrangements with V and J assigned. Such tables are incomplete; in checked studies, under half of the missing clones stem from an unresolved V gene, and the remainder is unexplained. Counted in this sample were about 330,000 clones; approximately 90% of them appeared once. The biggest ten clones account for around 0.84% of the sample. Sequenced sample: PBMCs. The receptors originated from a woman aged 18-29 years in good health and CMV-seronegative.

The chain has TRBV19 and TRBJ2-7; TRBD2 agrees at 7 bases. Germline CDR1 reads LNHDA; CDR2 reads SQIVND (reference sequence). The J segment lost 2 bases and the V segment lost 2 bases, leaving 9 bases of the junction unmatched. The CDR3 runs to 16 residues. The CDR3 DNA reads TGTGCCAGTAGTATATCTGGGGGGGAGATAGCCTACGAGCAGTACTTC. Translation gives CASSISGGEIAYEQYF.

This chain joins TRBV4-3 and TRBJ2-7, with TRBD2 matching 8 bases. V trimming: 0 bases; J trimming: 6 bases; junction bases outside the gene matches: 4. This CDR3 spans 14 amino acids. Looked up from germline, CDR1 is LGHNA and CDR2 is YSLEER. As DNA, the CDR3 is TGCGCCAGCAGCCAAGAGGGGACTAGTCCCGAGCAGTACTTC. This sequence encodes CASSQEGTSPEQYF.

About this clone itself: The same CDR3 also results from other DNA sequences found in this sample. The gene calls are TRBV20-1 and TRBJ2-7; unclear D gene. CDR1 is DFQATT, CDR2 SNEGSKA, per germline (reference sequence). The length of the CDR3 is 11 residues. V was pared by 3 bases and J by 1 base, with 4 bases between. In nucleotides, the CDR3 is TGCAGTGCTAGTCGGTCCTACGAGCAGTACTTC. Protein product: CSASRSYEQYF.

The V gene is TRBV18, the J gene TRBJ1-1; 11 nucleotides agree with TRBD1. Unmatched junction bases numbered 8, after V lost 1 base and J lost 1 base. Germline V gene lookup returns CDR1 KGHSH and CDR2 LQKENI. The CDR3 runs 18 residues. The CDR3: CASSPLVGQGVANTEAFF. CDR3 in DNA: TGTGCCAGCTCACCACTTGTGGGACAGGGGGTGGCGAACACTGAAGCTTTCTTT.

The V call is TRBV27, the J call TRBJ1-4, with TRBD1 matching over 8 bases. CDR3 length equals 16 residues. The germline V gene encodes CDR1 MNHEY and CDR2 SMNVEV (reference sequence). Trimming at V came to 6 bases and at J to 7 bases, leaving 13 bases not matched to a gene. Here the CDR3 DNA reads TGTGCCAGCAGCACCAAAAGACAGGGGAGGGTTGAAAAACTGTTTTTT. As protein: CASSTKRQGRVEKLFF.

This clone has a single count. The chain links TRBV7-3 to TRBJ1-5, with unresolved D. The germline V gene has CDR1 SGHTA and CDR2 FQGTGA. Trimming removed 0 bases from V and 0 bases from J, with 12 bases in between. The CDR3 runs 17 residues. Here the CDR3 reads CASSLTTGKYSNQPQHF. The CDR3, as DNA: TGTGCCAGCAGCTTAACGACCGGGAAGTATAGCAATCAGCCCCAGCATTTT.

The rearrangement joins TRBV23-1 to TRBJ2-7; TRBD2 might be the D (5 bases). TRBV23-1 counts as an open reading frame of uncertain function. Trimming took off 0 bases at V and 1 base at J, with 22 bases between the two ends. This CDR3 comprises 19 residues. In DNA, the CDR3 is TGCGCCAGCAGTCAATCGATCAGTTTAGGGAGCCGGAGGTCCTACGAGCAGTACTTC. It specifies CASSQSISLGSRRSYEQYF.

The chain combines TRBV6-6 with TRBJ2-5; maybe TRBD2 (6 bases). V gave up 0 bases and J gave up 5 bases, with 10 bases separating them. This CDR3 comprises 14 residues. Germline CDR1 and CDR2: MNHNY and SVGAGI (reference sequence). The CDR3 DNA follows: TGTGCCAGCAGTTACTCCGGGAGTTGGGAGACCCAGTACTTC. Encoded protein: CASSYSGSWETQYF.

This clone was observed a few times. V gene TRBV5-1 combines with J gene TRBJ2-1, with 10 bases that match TRBD2. Per the germline V gene, CDR1 is SGHRS and CDR2 is YFSETQ. J gave up 10 bases and V 0 bases, and 7 bases lay outside the gene matches. The CDR3 spans 15 residues. The CDR3 region is CASSLVGTSAREQFF. CDR3 DNA sequence: TGCGCCAGCAGCTTGGTCGGGACTAGCGCACGGGAGCAGTTCTTC.

This sequence joins TRBV27 and TRBJ2-7; 8 bases are shared with TRBD2. Losses at the gene ends were 2 bases for V and 0 bases for J; bases not matched to a gene: 3. Germline V gene data show CDR1 as MNHEY and CDR2 as SMNVEV (reference sequence). The length of the CDR3 is 15 residues. DNA for the CDR3: TGTGCCAGCAGTTTAAGCGGGAGCCCCTCCTACGAGCAGTACTTC. Protein: CASSLSGSPSYEQYF.

This chain links TRBV2 with TRBJ1-2; 7 bases fit TRBD1. The CDR3 length is 15 residues. The germline gives CDR1 SNHLY, CDR2 FYNNEI. With 6 bases clipped from V and 6 bases from J, the junction kept 13 bases outside the gene matches. The CDR3 loop reads CASRPGTALTDGYTF. The CDR3 nucleotides are TGTGCCAGCAGACCCGGGACAGCCCTCACGGATGGCTACACCTTC.

V is TRBV7-2 and J is TRBJ2-7, with TRBD1 matching 7 bases. Germline CDR1 reads SGHTA; CDR2 reads FQGNSA. The V gene end was trimmed by 4 bases and the J gene end by 2 bases; junction bases not matched to a gene: 5. The CDR3 length is 14 residues. The CDR3: CASSWGTATYEQYF. For the CDR3, the DNA is TGTGCCAGCAGCTGGGGGACAGCTACCTACGAGCAGTACTTC.

This clone has just a few counts. This sequence joins TRBV29-1 and TRBJ1-2; possible D gene TRBD1, 6 bases. The V end was cut by 0 bases, the J end by 4 bases, with 12 bases between. Per germline, CDR1 SQVTM and CDR2 ANQGSEA. CDR3 length: 14 residues. CDR3 residues: CSVEDQGRGYGYTF. The CDR3 DNA sequence: TGCAGCGTTGAAGATCAGGGCAGGGGCTATGGCTACACCTTC.

The table lists this clone with a few counts. The CDR3 DNA reads as TGTGCCAGTAGTAGGAGAGAAAACATTCAGTACTTC. Translating it yields CASSRRENIQYF. The chain joins TRBV19 to TRBJ2-4, with D uncertain. The germline V gene encodes CDR1 LNHDA and CDR2 SQIVND (reference sequence). The CDR3 spans 12 residues. The V end lost 4 bases, the J end lost 5 bases, and 6 bases lay between the germline ends.

The J gene is TRBJ2-7, the V gene TRBV27, with D tentatively TRBD2 (5 bases). CDR3 length: 15 amino acids. Germline V gene data show CDR1 as MNHEY and CDR2 as SMNVEV (reference sequence). Trimming left V 7 bases short and J 4 bases short, with 20 bases between. The CDR3 spells CASTRSDGVEYEQYF. CDR3 DNA: TGTGCCAGCACAAGATCCGACGGGGTGGAGTACGAGCAGTACTTC.

This clone was recorded once. J is TRBJ2-7 and V is TRBV7-2, with D possibly TRBD2 on 6 matching bases. Trimming removed 5 bases at V and 6 bases at J, with 20 bases between. Germline CDR1 is SGHTA and CDR2 is FQGNSA. This CDR3 is built from 15 residues. The CDR3 DNA reads as TGTGCCAGCAGCCATCGGGACTCCCGACTAGTCGAGCAGTACTTC. Protein product: CASSHRDSRLVEQYF. The entire variable domain, with the rest obtained from reference TRBV7-2 and TRBJ2-7, is as follows: GAGVSQSPSNKVTEKGKDVELRCDPISGHTALYWYRQSLGQGLEFLIYFQGNSAPDKSGLPSDRFSAERTGGSVSTLTIQRTQQEDSAVYLCASSHRDSRLVEQYFGPGTRLTVT.

The chain links TRBV16 to TRBJ1-2; a weak D match, TRBD1 (6 bases). Looked up from germline, CDR1 is KGHSY and CDR2 is FQNENV. V lost 0 bases, J lost 2 bases, and 10 bases lay in between. There are 15 residues in the CDR3. The CDR3, as DNA: TGTGCCAGCAGCCAATCGGTCGGACAGAACTATGGCTACACCTTC. As protein: CASSQSVGQNYGYTF.

The V call is TRBV11-2, the J call TRBJ2-1; D perhaps matches TRBD2 (6 bases). The CDR3 is made up of 15 amino acids. V dropped 5 bases and J dropped 7 bases, with 18 bases sitting between them. Germline V CDR1 and CDR2: SGHAT, FQNNGV. CDR3 loop: CASSQQRSGRNEQFF. Here the CDR3 DNA reads TGTGCCAGCAGCCAACAGAGATCGGGGAGGAATGAGCAGTTCTTC.

This chain links TRBV19 with TRBJ2-7; D perhaps matches TRBD2 (6 bases). Germline V gene lookup returns CDR1 LNHDA and CDR2 SQIVND (reference sequence). V was trimmed by 5 bases and J by 6 bases, leaving 14 bases between them. The CDR3 contains 13 residues. In DNA, the CDR3 is TGTGCCAGTAGTTCCCTCGACGGGGGCGAGCAGTACTTC. This translates into CASSSLDGGEQYF.

The rearrangement joins TRBV5-4 to TRBJ2-1; D might be TRBD2 (6 bases). Trimming removed 4 bases from V and 5 bases from J, with 22 bases in between. Looked up from germline, CDR1 is SGHNT and CDR2 is YYREEE (reference sequence). This CDR3 comprises 17 residues. The CDR3: CASSTEAGPAPHNEQFF. CDR3 in DNA: TGTGCCAGCAGCACCGAGGCGGGGCCAGCCCCCCACAATGAGCAGTTCTTC. The entire variable domain, with the rest obtained from reference TRBV5-4 and TRBJ2-1, is as follows: ETGVTQSPTHLIKTRGQQVTLRCSSQSGHNTVSWYQQALGQGPQFIFQYYREEENGRGNFPPRFSGLQFPNYSSELNVNALELDDSALYLCASSTEAGPAPHNEQFFGPGTRLTVL.

V is TRBV4-2 and J is TRBJ1-1; possible D gene TRBD1, 6 bases. The germline CDR1 and CDR2 sequences are LGHNA and YNFKEQ. This CDR3 contains 14 residues. Between the trimmed V and J ends, which lost 0 bases and 1 base, there was a span of 6 bases. The CDR3 sequence: CASSQEDRNTEAFF. Written as DNA, the CDR3 is TGTGCCAGCAGCCAAGAGGACAGGAACACTGAAGCTTTCTTT.

The rearrangement joins TRBV7-8 to TRBJ2-2, with 12 positions matching TRBD2. Germline V gene sequence: CDR1 SGHVS, CDR2 FQNEAQ. J lost 6 bases, V lost 5 bases, and 7 bases had no gene match. This CDR3 contains 16 residues. CDR3 nucleotide sequence: TGTGCCAGCAGCCCCGGACTAGCGGGAAAATCCGGGGAGCTGTTTTTT. This codes for CASSPGLAGKSGELFF.

The chain uses TRBV29-1 and TRBJ2-7, with D possibly TRBD1 on 6 matching bases. The CDR3 is 13 residues long. The germline gives CDR1 SQVTM, CDR2 ANQGSEA. Trimming stripped 4 bases from V and 3 bases from J, with 13 bases between. CDR3 loop: CSVVKGVNYEQYF. CDR3 DNA sequence: TGCAGCGTTGTGAAGGGGGTAAACTACGAGCAGTACTTC.

The V gene is TRBV11-2, the J gene TRBJ2-4; D is perhaps TRBD2 (6 bases). With 4 bases removed from V and 2 bases from J, the gap between germline ends came to 18 bases. There are 17 residues in the CDR3. CDR1 and CDR2 (germline): SGHAT, FQNNGV. For the CDR3, the DNA is TGTGCCAGCAGCTCGACCCTAGCGCCCCTTACCAAAAACATTCAGTACTTC. Translating it yields CASSSTLAPLTKNIQYF.

The gene calls are TRBV25-1 and TRBJ1-1, with 8 bases matching TRBD1. With 4 bases clipped from V and 10 bases from J, the junction kept 14 bases outside the gene matches. The germline V gene has CDR1 MGHDK and CDR2 SYGVNS. This CDR3 is 15 amino acids long. CDR3 sequence reads: CASSVPGTGWGGAFF. As DNA, the CDR3 is TGTGCCAGCAGTGTTCCCGGGACAGGCTGGGGTGGAGCTTTCTTT.

The V call is TRBV5-5, the J call TRBJ1-5; 9 bases align to TRBD1. Germline V gives CDR1 SGHKS, CDR2 YYEKEE (reference sequence). This CDR3 is 15 amino acids long. V lost 4 bases, J lost 3 bases, and 5 bases stayed unmatched. Here the CDR3 reads CASSAGQGFNQPQHF. The CDR3, as DNA: TGTGCCAGCAGCGCAGGACAGGGGTTCAATCAGCCCCAGCATTTT.